This T cell receptor (beta chain) was documented in a study of cytomegalovirus exposure and HLA in healthy donors. Findings and caveats of the study: Most of the CMV-associated TCR beta chains (in a later analysis) appeared to be HLA-restricted. Among the CMV-associated chains, three were confirmed in vitro as specific for CMV antigens.

In regard to this clone: The antigen is not known.

The CDR3 covers 15 residues. Trimming pared 0 bases from V and 0 bases from J, leaving 9 bases between. The germline V gene has CDR1 GTSNPN and CDR2 SVGIG (reference sequence). The PCR ran on 60 Vbeta and 13 Jbeta primers. Per the original data handling: Tens of millions of unique TCR beta chains, 9 million to 12 million shared, were counted in a later analysis. Libraries were prepared by immunoSEQ multiplex PCR; TCRdb keeps only in-frame clonotypes and omits some of them. V and J calls and clone size follow that table, whereas D and trimming were derived from the DNA. In the table there are 110,000 or so clones, roughly two thirds of which are singletons.

The genes are TRBV30 and TRBJ1-3; a weak D match, TRBD1 (6 bases). The clonotype comes from a man younger than 35 in good health and CMV-seropositive. The specimen was PBMCs. The chain's CDR3 is CAWSVGGISGNTIYF. DNA of the CDR3: TGTGCCTGGAGTGTAGGGGGAATCTCTGGAAACACCATATATTTT.